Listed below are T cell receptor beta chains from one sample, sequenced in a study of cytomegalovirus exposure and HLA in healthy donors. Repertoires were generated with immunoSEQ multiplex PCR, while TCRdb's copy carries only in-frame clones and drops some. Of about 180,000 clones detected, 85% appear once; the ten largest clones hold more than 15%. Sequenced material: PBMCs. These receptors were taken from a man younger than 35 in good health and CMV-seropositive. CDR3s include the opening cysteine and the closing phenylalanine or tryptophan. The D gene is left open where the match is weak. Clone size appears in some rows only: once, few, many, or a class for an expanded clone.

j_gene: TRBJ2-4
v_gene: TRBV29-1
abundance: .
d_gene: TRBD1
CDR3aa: CSVAPRGTVVDKNIQYF
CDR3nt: TGCAGCGTTGCCCCCAGAGGGACAGTAGTTGACAAAAACATTCAGTACTTC

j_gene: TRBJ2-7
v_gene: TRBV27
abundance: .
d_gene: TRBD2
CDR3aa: CASSLSPGTSLFEQYF
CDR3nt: TGTGCCAGCAGTTTGTCCCCAGGGACTAGCCTGTTCGAGCAGTACTTC

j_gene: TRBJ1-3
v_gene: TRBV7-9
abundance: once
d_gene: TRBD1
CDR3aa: CASSRPRTGSPISGNTIYF
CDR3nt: TGTGCCAGCAGCCGACCAAGGACAGGGTCCCCTATCTCTGGAAACACCATATATTTT

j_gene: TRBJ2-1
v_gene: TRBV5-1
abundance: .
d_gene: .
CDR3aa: CASSLGLGLNEQFF
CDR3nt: TGCGCCAGCAGCTTGGGACTAGGGCTTAATGAGCAGTTCTTC

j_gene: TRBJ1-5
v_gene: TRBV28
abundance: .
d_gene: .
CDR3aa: CASSLRQLSNQPQHF
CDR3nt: TGTGCCAGCAGTTTGCGACAGCTTAGCAATCAGCCCCAGCATTTT

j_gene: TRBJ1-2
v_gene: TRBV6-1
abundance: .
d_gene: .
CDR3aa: CASSGPVGGGNYGYTF
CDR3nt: TGTGCCAGCAGTGGCCCCGTGGGAGGGGGAAACTATGGCTACACCTTC

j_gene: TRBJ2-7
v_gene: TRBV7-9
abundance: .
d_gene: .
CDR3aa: CASSPPRVYEQYF
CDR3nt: TGTGCCAGCAGTCCGCCGAGAGTCTACGAGCAGTACTTC

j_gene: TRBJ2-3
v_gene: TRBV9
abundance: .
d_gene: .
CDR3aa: CASSVEANTQYF
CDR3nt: TGTGCCAGCAGCGTAGAAGCAAATACGCAGTATTTT

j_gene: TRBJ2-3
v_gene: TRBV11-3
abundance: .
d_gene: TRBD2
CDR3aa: CASSLGPGLATDTQYF
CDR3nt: TGTGCCAGCAGCTTAGGGCCGGGACTAGCAACGGATACGCAGTATTTT

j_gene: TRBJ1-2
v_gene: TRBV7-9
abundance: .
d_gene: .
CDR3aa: CASSLSYGYTF
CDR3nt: TGTGCCAGCAGCCTTTCTTATGGCTACACCTTC

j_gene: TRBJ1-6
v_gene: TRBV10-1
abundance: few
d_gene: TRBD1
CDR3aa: CASSRDRNSPLHF
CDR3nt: TGCGCCAGCAGCCGGGACAGGAATTCACCCCTCCACTTT

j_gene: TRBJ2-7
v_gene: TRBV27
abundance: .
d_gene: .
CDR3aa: CASSFDGTYEQYF
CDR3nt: TGTGCCAGCAGTTTTGACGGGACCTACGAGCAGTACTTC

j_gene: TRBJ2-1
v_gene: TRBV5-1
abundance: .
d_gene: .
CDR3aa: CASSLDDRHYNEQFF
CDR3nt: TGCGCCAGCAGCTTGGACGACAGGCACTACAATGAGCAGTTCTTC

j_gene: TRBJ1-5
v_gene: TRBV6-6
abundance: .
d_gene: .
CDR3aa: CASSLVRTEGQPQHF
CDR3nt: TGTGCCAGCAGCCTAGTGAGGACGGAGGGACAGCCCCAGCATTTT

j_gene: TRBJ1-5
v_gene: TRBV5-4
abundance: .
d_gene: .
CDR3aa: CASSLGRGPQHF
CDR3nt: TGTGCCAGCAGCTTGGGAAGGGGGCCCCAGCATTTT

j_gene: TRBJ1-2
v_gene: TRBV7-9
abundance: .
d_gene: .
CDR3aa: CASSPPGGRVRSLDGYTF
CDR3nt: TGTGCCAGCAGCCCGCCGGGGGGGCGAGTAAGGAGCCTGGATGGCTACACCTTC

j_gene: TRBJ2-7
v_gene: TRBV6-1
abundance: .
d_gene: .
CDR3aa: CASSILLLYEQYF
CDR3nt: TGTGCCAGCAGTATATTACTCCTCTACGAGCAGTACTTC

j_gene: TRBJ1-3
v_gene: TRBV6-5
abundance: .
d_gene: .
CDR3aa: CASRRDVGNTIYF
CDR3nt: TGTGCCAGCAGACGGGATGTTGGAAACACCATATATTTT

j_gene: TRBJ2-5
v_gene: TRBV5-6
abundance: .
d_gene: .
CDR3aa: CASSLRSGDRGSQYF
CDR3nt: TGTGCCAGCAGCTTGAGGTCGGGGGACCGGGGATCCCAGTACTTC

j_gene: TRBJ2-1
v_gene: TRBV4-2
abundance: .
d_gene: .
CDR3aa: CASSHGRQRERTYNEQFF
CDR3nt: TGTGCCAGCAGCCATGGAAGGCAACGGGAGAGAACCTACAATGAGCAGTTCTTC

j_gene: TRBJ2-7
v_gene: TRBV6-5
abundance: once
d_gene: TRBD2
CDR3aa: CASGRGSDSYEQYF
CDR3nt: TGTGCCAGCGGGAGGGGCAGCGACTCCTACGAGCAGTACTTC

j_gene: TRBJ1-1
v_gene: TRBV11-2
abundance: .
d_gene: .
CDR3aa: CASSSNGWVTEAFF
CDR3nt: TGTGCCAGCAGCAGCAACGGGTGGGTCACTGAAGCTTTCTTT

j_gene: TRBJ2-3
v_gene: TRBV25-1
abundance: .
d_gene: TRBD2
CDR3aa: CASSDPSGYTQYF
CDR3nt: TGTGCCAGCAGTGACCCTAGCGGGTACACGCAGTATTTT

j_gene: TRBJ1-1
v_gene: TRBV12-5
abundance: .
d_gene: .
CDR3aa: CASGLGTDTEAFF
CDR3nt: TGTGCTAGTGGTTTGGGGACAGACACTGAAGCTTTCTTT

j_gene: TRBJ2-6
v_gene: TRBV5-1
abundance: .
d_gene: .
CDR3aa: CASSLETGTGANVLTF
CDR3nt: TGCGCCAGCAGCTTAGAAACAGGGACCGGGGCCAACGTCCTGACTTTC

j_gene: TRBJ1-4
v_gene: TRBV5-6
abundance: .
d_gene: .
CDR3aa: CASSLKVGGGEKLFF
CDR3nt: TGTGCCAGCAGCTTGAAAGTGGGTGGAGGAGAAAAACTGTTTTTT

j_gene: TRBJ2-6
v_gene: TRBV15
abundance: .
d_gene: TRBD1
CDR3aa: CATSSIQGSGANVLTF
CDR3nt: TGTGCCACCAGCAGTATACAGGGGTCTGGGGCCAACGTCCTGACTTTC

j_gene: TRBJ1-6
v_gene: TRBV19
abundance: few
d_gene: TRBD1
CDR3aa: CASSISPQGASPLHF
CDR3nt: TGTGCCAGTAGTATAAGTCCGCAGGGGGCTTCACCCCTCCACTTT

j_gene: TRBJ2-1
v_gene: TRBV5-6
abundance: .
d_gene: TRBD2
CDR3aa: CASSPGTSGGFNEQFF
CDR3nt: TGTGCCAGCAGCCCGGGGACTAGCGGGGGGTTCAATGAGCAGTTCTTC

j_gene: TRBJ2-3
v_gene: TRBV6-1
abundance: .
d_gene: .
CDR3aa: CASSEDRATDTQYF
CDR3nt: TGTGCCAGCAGTGAAGACAGGGCTACAGATACGCAGTATTTT

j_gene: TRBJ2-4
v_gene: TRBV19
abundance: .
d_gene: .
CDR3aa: CASSGARIGAKNIQYF
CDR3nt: TGTGCCAGTAGTGGGGCCAGGATAGGAGCCAAAAACATTCAGTACTTC

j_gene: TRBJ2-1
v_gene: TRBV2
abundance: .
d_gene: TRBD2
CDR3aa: CASDGGKAIF
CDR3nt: TGTGCCAGCGACGGGGGGAAAGCGATCTTC

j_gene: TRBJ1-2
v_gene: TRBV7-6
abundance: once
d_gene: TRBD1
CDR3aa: CASSLLGRDSLYGYTF
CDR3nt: TGTGCCAGCAGCTTGTTAGGCCGGGACAGTCTTTATGGCTACACCTTC

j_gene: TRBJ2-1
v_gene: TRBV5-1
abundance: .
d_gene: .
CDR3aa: CASSLDGTLSYNEQFF
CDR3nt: TGCGCCAGCAGCTTAGATGGGACTCTCTCCTACAATGAGCAGTTCTTC

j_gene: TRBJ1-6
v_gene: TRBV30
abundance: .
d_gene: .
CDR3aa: CAWRGRTGMNSPLHF
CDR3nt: TGTGCCTGGAGAGGTCGTACAGGGATGAATTCACCCCTCCACTTT

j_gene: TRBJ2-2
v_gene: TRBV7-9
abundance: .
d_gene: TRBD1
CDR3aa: CASSRTGGDMAGELFF
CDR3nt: TGTGCCAGCAGCCGGACAGGGGGCGATATGGCCGGGGAGCTGTTTTTT

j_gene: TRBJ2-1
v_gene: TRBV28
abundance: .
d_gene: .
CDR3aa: CASSGGGLSSYNEQFF
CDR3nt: TGTGCCAGCAGTGGAGGAGGCCTCAGCTCCTACAATGAGCAGTTCTTC

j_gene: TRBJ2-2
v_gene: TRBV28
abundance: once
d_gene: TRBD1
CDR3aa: CASSLTGGSGTGELFF
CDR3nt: TGTGCCAGCAGTCTGACAGGGGGCTCTGGCACCGGGGAGCTGTTTTTT

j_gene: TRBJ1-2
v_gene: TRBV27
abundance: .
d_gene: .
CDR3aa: CASSLGGGDGYTF
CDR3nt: TGTGCCAGCAGCCTCGGGGGGGGCGATGGCTACACCTTC

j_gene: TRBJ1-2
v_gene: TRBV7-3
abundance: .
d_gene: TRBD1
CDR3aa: CASSEGANYGYTF
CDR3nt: TGTGCCAGCAGCGAGGGGGCGAACTATGGCTACACCTTC

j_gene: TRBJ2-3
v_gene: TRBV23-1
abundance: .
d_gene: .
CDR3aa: CASSPHLTTTDTQYF
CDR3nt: TGCGCCAGCAGTCCACACCTAACTACCACAGATACGCAGTATTTT

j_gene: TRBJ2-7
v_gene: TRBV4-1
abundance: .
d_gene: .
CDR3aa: CASSQDWKGAYEQYF
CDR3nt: TGCGCCAGCAGCCAAGATTGGAAGGGGGCCTACGAGCAGTACTTC

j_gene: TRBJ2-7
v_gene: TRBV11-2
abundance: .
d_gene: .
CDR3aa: CASSLPGSSSYEQYF
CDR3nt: TGTGCCAGCAGCTTACCGGGATCAAGCTCCTACGAGCAGTACTTC

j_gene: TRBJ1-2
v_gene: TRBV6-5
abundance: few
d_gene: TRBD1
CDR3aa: CASHTGDYGYTF
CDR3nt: TGTGCCAGCCATACAGGGGACTATGGCTACACCTTC

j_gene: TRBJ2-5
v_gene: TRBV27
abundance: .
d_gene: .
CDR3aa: CASSSDGSLGGTQYF
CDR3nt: TGTGCCAGCAGTTCCGACGGCTCCCTAGGGGGGACCCAGTACTTC

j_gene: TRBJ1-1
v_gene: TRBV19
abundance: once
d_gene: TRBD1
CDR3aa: CASKKDRDLNTEAFF
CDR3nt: TGTGCCAGTAAGAAGGACAGGGACCTAAACACTGAAGCTTTCTTT

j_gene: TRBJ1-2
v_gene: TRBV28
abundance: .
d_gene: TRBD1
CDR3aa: CANSGGRDYGYTF
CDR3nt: TGTGCCAACTCAGGGGGCCGGGACTATGGCTACACCTTC

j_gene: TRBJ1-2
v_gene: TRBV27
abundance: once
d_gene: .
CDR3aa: CASSPTTGKRKGYTF
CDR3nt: TGTGCCAGCAGTCCCACTACAGGGAAACGGAAAGGCTACACCTTC

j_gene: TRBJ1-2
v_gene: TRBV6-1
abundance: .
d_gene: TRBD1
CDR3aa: CASSDTGTVYGYTF
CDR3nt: TGTGCCAGCAGTGACACCGGGACAGTCTATGGCTACACCTTC

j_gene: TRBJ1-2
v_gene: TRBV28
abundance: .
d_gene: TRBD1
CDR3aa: CASNRQGNYGYTF
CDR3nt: TGTGCCAGCAATCGACAGGGGAACTATGGCTACACCTTC

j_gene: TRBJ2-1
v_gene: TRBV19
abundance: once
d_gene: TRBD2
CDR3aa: CASSMSGGLGNEQFF
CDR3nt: TGTGCCAGTAGTATGTCGGGGGGATTAGGGAATGAGCAGTTCTTC

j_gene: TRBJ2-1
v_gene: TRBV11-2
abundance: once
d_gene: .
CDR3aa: CASSLDSYNEQFF
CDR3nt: TGTGCCAGCAGCTTAGACAGCTACAATGAGCAGTTCTTC

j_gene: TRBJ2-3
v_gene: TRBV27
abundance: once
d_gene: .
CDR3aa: CASSFRGGNTQYF
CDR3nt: TGTGCCAGCAGTTTCCGGGGTGGGAATACGCAGTATTTT

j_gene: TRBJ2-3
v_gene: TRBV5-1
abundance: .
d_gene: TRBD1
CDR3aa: CASSMTGTGITDTQYF
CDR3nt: TGCGCCAGCAGCATGACCGGGACAGGAATAACAGATACGCAGTATTTT